These T cell receptor beta chains were read from a single sample in a study of read filtering for tumor transcriptome and immune sequencing. TCRdb re-derived calls from the reads in MiXCR, one entry per CDR3 protein. The data show some 120,000 distinct CDR3 sequences, with roughly 13% seen just once and roughly 11% held by the top ten. The specimen sequenced was a population of CD138-negative cells sorted from bone marrow. All receptors derive from a donor at least 40 years old with multiple myeloma. CDR3s include the opening cysteine and the closing phenylalanine or tryptophan. A D gene is named only where the DNA matches it firmly. Clone size is stated in some rows and not others, as once, few, many or a class when expanded.

clone_size	d_call	v_call	j_call	cdr3_nt	cdr3_aa
few	TRBD1	TRBV28	TRBJ2-5	TGTGCCAGCAGTCCCCGACAGGGTCGGAGGACCCAGTACTTC	CASSPRQGRRTQYF
many	TRBD2	TRBV7-2	TRBJ2-7	TGTGCCAGCAGCTTAACTAGCGGGAGCTACGAGCAGTACTTC	CASSLTSGSYEQYF
many	NA	TRBV5-1	TRBJ2-7	TGCGCCAGCAGCTTGACGGGTAGCGGTAGCTCCTACGAGCAGTACTTC	CASSLTGSGSSYEQYF
many	NA	TRBV20-1	TRBJ2-5	TGCAGTGCTAAACCTCAGACAGGCCCCCAAGAGACCCAGTACTTC	CSAKPQTGPQETQYF
many	NA	TRBV7-6	TRBJ1-1	TGTGCCAGCAGCTTAGGTGGACAGAGGAACACTGAAGCTTTCTTT	CASSLGGQRNTEAFF
NA	NA	TRBV6-2/TRBV6-3	TRBJ1-5	TGTGCCAGCGCTGGTTCGGGCAATCAGCCCCAGCATTTT	CASAGSGNQPQHF
few	TRBD2	TRBV20-1	TRBJ2-3	TGCAGTGCTAGTATAGCGGGAGATCTTGATACGCAGTATTTT	CSASIAGDLDTQYF
many	NA	TRBV27	TRBJ2-3	TGTGCCAGCAGTTTAACGACCAAACGAAGGACGAGGGATACGCAGTATTTT	CASSLTTKRRTRDTQYF
NA	NA	TRBV2	TRBJ1-5	TGTGCCAGCAACTCGTGGGGGGGCAATCAGCCCCAGCATTTT	CASNSWGGNQPQHF
many	NA	TRBV6-1	TRBJ2-7	TGTGCCAGCATTATCAGGGGTGGTTCCTACGAGCAGTACTTC	CASIIRGGSYEQYF
many	TRBD2	TRBV7-2	TRBJ2-1	TGTGCCAGCAGCTTAGCTAGCGGGAGACACAATGAGCAGTTCTTC	CASSLASGRHNEQFF
once	NA	TRBV19	TRBJ2-1	TGTGCCAGTAGTAGGTACCTGGAGGCTGAGCAGTTCTTC	CASSRYLEAEQFF
many	TRBD2	TRBV11-2	TRBJ2-1	TGTGCCAGCAGCTCCCCGCATGCGGGAGGAGGTAATGAGCAGTTCTTC	CASSSPHAGGGNEQFF
few	NA	TRBV5-4	TRBJ2-3	TGTGCCAGCAGCTTTAGCGGATCTAGCACAGATACGCAGTATTTT	CASSFSGSSTDTQYF
many	NA	TRBV7-2	TRBJ1-1	TGTGCCAGCAGCCCGCAGAGACAGAGAAACACTGAAGCTTTCTTT	CASSPQRQRNTEAFF
few	NA	TRBV4-1	TRBJ1-3	TGCGCCAGCAGCCAAGATCAGCCGGACCACTCTGGAAACACCATATATTTT	CASSQDQPDHSGNTIYF
many	TRBD1	TRBV6-5	TRBJ1-1	TGTGCCAGCAGTTACTCATTGGGGACAGGCATTGAAGCTTTCTTT	CASSYSLGTGIEAFF
NA	TRBD2	TRBV6-2/TRBV6-3	TRBJ2-1	TGTGCCGGCAGTTACACGACTAGCGGGGGGGCCTTGGTCTCCTACAATGAGCAGCTCTTC	CAGSYTTSGGALVSYNEQLF
many	NA	TRBV5-6	TRBJ1-6	TGTGCCAGCAGCTTCCAGGCGGGCAATTCACCCCTCCACTTT	CASSFQAGNSPLHF
many	NA	TRBV5-1	TRBJ1-1	TGCGCCAGCAGCTTGGATCCAGGCAGTGAAGCTTTCTTT	CASSLDPGSEAFF
many	NA	TRBV12-3/TRBV12-4	TRBJ2-2	TGTGCCAGCAGTTTCCCCGCAGCGAACACCGGGGAGCTGTTTTTT	CASSFPAANTGELFF
many	NA	TRBV20-1	TRBJ1-2	TGCAGGGTCATGGGGCAGGGAGGAGGGGACTATGGCTACACCTTC	CRVMGQGGGDYGYTF
NA	NA	TRBV7-2	TRBJ1-5	TGTGCCAGCAGCTTAGGGCGGGCTCAGCCCCAGCATTTT	CASSLGRAQPQHF
many	TRBD1	TRBV20-1	TRBJ2-6	TGCAGTGCCGGGGGACAGGGGCAGGGGGCCAACGTCCTGACTTTC	CSAGGQGQGANVLTF
NA	NA	TRBV11-2	TRBJ2-5	TGTGCCAGCCAGAGTCCGGGGACACAAGAGACCCAGTACTTC	CASQSPGTQETQYF
NA	NA	TRBV27	TRBJ2-7	TGTGCCAGCAGTTTTTCCCCCAGTCCCGCAGACTCCTACGAGCAGTACTTC	CASSFSPSPADSYEQYF
many	TRBD2	TRBV7-2	TRBJ2-1	TGTGCCAGCAGCTTATCTAGCGGGAGGGCCCTTGAGCAGTTCTTC	CASSLSSGRALEQFF
many	NA	TRBV11-2	TRBJ1-5	TGTGCCAGCAGCTTATACGTCGGCTTCAATCAGCCCCAGCATTTT	CASSLYVGFNQPQHF
many	TRBD2	TRBV6-5	TRBJ2-3	TGTGCCAGCAGTTTGGGACTAGCGGAGGGCACAGATACGCAGTATTTT	CASSLGLAEGTDTQYF
many	TRBD1	TRBV18	TRBJ1-2	TGTGCCAGCTCTCCAGGGGGCGACTATGGCTACACCTTC	CASSPGGDYGYTF